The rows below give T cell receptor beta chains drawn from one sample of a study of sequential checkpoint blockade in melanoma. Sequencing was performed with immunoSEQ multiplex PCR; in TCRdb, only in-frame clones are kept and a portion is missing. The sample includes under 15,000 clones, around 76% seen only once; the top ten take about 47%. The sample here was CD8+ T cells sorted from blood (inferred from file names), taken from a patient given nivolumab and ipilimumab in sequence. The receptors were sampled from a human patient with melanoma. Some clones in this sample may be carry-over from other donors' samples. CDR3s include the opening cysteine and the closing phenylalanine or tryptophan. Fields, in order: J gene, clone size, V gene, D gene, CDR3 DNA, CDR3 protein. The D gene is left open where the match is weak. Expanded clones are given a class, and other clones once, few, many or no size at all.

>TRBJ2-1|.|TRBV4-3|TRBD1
TGCGCCAGCAGCCAGGACAGGGTTTCCTACAATGAGCAGTTCTTC
CASSQDRVSYNEQFF
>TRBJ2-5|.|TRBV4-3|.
TGCGCCAGCAGCCAGGCCACAGGGAAACAAGAGACCCAGTACTTC
CASSQATGKQETQYF
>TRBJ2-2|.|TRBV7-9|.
TGTGCCAGCAGCGGAGGGACAGAGAACACCGGGGAGCTGTTTTTT
CASSGGTENTGELFF
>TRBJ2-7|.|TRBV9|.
TGTGCCAGCAGCGTAGAACCAGACGGGTACGAGCAGTACTTC
CASSVEPDGYEQYF
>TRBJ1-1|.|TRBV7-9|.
TGTGCCAGCAGCTTAACGGGTATCACTGAAGCTTTCTTT
CASSLTGITEAFF
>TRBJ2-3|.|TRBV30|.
TGTGCCTGGACACTACTAGCCCACACAGATACGCAGTATTTT
CAWTLLAHTDTQYF
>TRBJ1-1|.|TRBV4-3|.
TGCGCCAGCAGCCAAGATCCCGCAGGGCTAAACACTGAAGCTTTCTTT
CASSQDPAGLNTEAFF
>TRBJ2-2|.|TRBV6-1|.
TGTGCCAGCAGGGAAAGACGACAGGATTACACCGGGGAGCTGTTTTTT
CASRERRQDYTGELFF
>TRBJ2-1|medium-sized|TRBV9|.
TGTGCCAGCAGCGTAGGTCTGGGGGCCTCCGGGGATGAGCAGTTCTTC
CASSVGLGASGDEQFF
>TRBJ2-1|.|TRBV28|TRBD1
TGTGCCAGCAGAGCCCGGGACAGGGGGCTAGGCAATGAGCAGTTCTTC
CASRARDRGLGNEQFF
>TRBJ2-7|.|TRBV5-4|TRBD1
TGTGCCAGCAGCTTTCGGGACAGGACCTACGAGCAGTACTTC
CASSFRDRTYEQYF
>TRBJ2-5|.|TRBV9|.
TGTGCCAGCAGCGTAGGGTCGACGACTCAAGAGACCCAGTACTTC
CASSVGSTTQETQYF
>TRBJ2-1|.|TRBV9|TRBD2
TGTGCCAGCAGCGTAGCGCCGGGAGGAAGCTACAATGAGCAGTTCTTC
CASSVAPGGSYNEQFF
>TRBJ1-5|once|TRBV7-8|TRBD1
TGTGCCAGCAGCCCTCACCCGGACAGGGGGTACAATCAGCCCCAGCATTTT
CASSPHPDRGYNQPQHF